This entry lists 26 T cell receptor beta chains sequenced from one sample in a study of blood T cell repertoires in COVID-19. Assay: immunoSEQ multiplex PCR; the TCRdb copy retains only in-frame clones and omits some. The data hold 100,000 to 110,000 clones, with about 80% observed a single time. The sample consisted of peripheral blood. Source of these receptors: a woman in her 70s with acute or convalescent COVID-19.

In this sample, this clone turned up a few times. The rearrangement links TRBV2 to TRBJ2-1; TRBD2 aligns across 9 bases. In germline, CDR1 is SNHLY, CDR2 FYNNEI. The CDR3 covers 14 residues. V lost 6 bases and J lost 3; bases outside the gene matches: 3. CDR3 bases: TGTGCCAGCAGGCCTAGCGGGGACTACAATGAGCAGTTCTTC. This gives the protein CASRPSGDYNEQFF. Drawing the rest from reference TRBV2 and TRBJ2-1, the complete variable domain is EPEVTQTPSHQVTQMGQEVILRCVPISNHLYFYWYRQILGQKVEFLVSFYNNEISEKSEIFDDQFSVERPDGSNFTLKIRSTKLEDSAMYFCASRPSGDYNEQFFGPGTRLTVL.

This clone was counted once. This CDR3 reads CASSMQGDGAPLHF. The CDR3 DNA sequence: TGTGCCAGTAGTATGCAGGGCGACGGTGCACCCCTCCACTTT. This chain connects TRBV19 to TRBJ1-6; tentative D call: TRBD1 (5 bases). This CDR3 spans 14 amino acids. Looked up from germline, CDR1 is LNHDA and CDR2 is SQIVND (reference sequence). Trimming shortened V by 3 bases and J by 11 bases, and 14 bases separated the two germline ends. Full variable domain (missing parts from reference TRBV19 and TRBJ1-6): DGGITQSPKYLFRKEGQNVTLSCEQNLNHDAMYWYRQDPGQGLRLIYYSQIVNDFQKGDIAEGYSVSREKKESFPLTVTSAQKNPTAFYLCASSMQGDGAPLHFGNGTRLTVT.

The chain uses TRBV18 and TRBJ2-1, with 11 bases identical to TRBD2. Germline loops: CDR1 KGHSH, CDR2 LQKENI. This CDR3 is 15 amino acids long. Trimming cost V 2 bases and J 4 bases; bases outside gene matches: 1. CDR3 coding DNA: TGTGCCAGCTCACCAACTAGCGGGGGTTACAATGAGCAGTTCTTC. Translated, it gives CASSPTSGGYNEQFF.

The chain couples TRBV7-9 to TRBJ1-5, with D unclear. V lost 8 bases and J 7 bases, leaving 12 bases between the germline ends. The germline gives CDR1 SEHNR, CDR2 FQNEAQ (reference sequence). CDR3 size: 12 residues. In DNA, the CDR3 is TGTGCCAGCTCCCCAGGTGACCAGCCCCAGCATTTT. Translated, it gives CASSPGDQPQHF.

The chain carries TRBV30 and TRBJ1-6; the D is unclear. Per germline, CDR1 GTSNPN and CDR2 SVGIG (reference sequence). The CDR3 is made up of 13 amino acids. Trimming stripped 3 bases from V and 9 bases from J, with 12 bases between. CDR3 bases: TGTGCCTGGAGACTTACCCCTTCTTCACCCCTCCACTTT. This encodes CAWRLTPSSPLHF.

This chain links TRBV28 with TRBJ1-2, with 8 bases fitting TRBD1. The V gene's germline CDR1 is MDHEN and CDR2 SYDVKM. The trim removed 5 bases at V and 8 bases at J, leaving 7 bases unmatched. This CDR3 is 13 amino acids long. The chain's CDR3 is CASSPTGGVGYTF. CDR3 sequence (DNA): TGTGCCAGCAGTCCCACAGGGGGTGTAGGCTACACCTTC.

The chain links TRBV2 to TRBJ2-1; 11 bases are a match to TRBD1. The length of the CDR3 is 15 residues. Germline loops: CDR1 SNHLY, CDR2 FYNNEI. The trim removed 7 bases at V and 8 bases at J, leaving 10 bases unmatched. The CDR3 region is CASTPRTGGLDEQFF. In DNA, the CDR3 is TGTGCCAGCACCCCCCGGACAGGGGGCCTCGATGAGCAGTTCTTC.

The rearrangement uses TRBV7-2 and TRBJ2-1; 8 bases are shared with TRBD1. V lost 2 bases and J lost 7; bases outside the gene matches: 7. Germline V gene lookup returns CDR1 SGHTA and CDR2 FQGNSA. CDR3 size: 15 residues. The DNA for the CDR3 is TGTGCCAGCAGCTTAAGGCAGGGGGCGCGAAATGAGCAGTTCTTC. It translates to CASSLRQGARNEQFF.

The sample holds one count of this clone. This chain uses TRBV9 with TRBJ1-2, with a weak D call TRBD1 (6 bases). There are 13 residues in the CDR3. Trimming removed 5 bases from V and 8 bases from J, with 16 bases in between. Germline V gene sequence: CDR1 SGDLS, CDR2 YYNGEE. The CDR3 here is CASRSGDLAGYTF. DNA for the CDR3: TGTGCCAGCAGGTCAGGGGATTTGGCGGGCTACACCTTC.

This clone has a single count. V is TRBV28 and J is TRBJ2-2; 7 bases match TRBD1. V lost 6 bases, J lost 5 bases, and 21 bases stayed unmatched. Per germline, CDR1 MDHEN and CDR2 SYDVKM. The CDR3 contains 19 residues. DNA for the CDR3: TGTGCCAGCAGAAGACAGGGCGGCGTCGCCGAGCTCATTACCGGGGAGCTGTTTTTT. It encodes CASRRQGGVAELITGELFF. Full variable domain (missing parts from reference TRBV28 and TRBJ2-2): DVKVTQSSRYLVKRTGEKVFLECVQDMDHENMFWYRQDPGLGLRLIYFSYDVKMKEKGDIPEGYSVSREKKERFSLILESASTNQTSMYLCASRRQGGVAELITGELFFGEGSRLTVL.

The chain uses TRBV2 and TRBJ1-1; 7 bases match TRBD1. Germline CDR1 reads SNHLY; CDR2 reads FYNNEI. The CDR3 is 12 amino acids. The ends lost 4 bases at V and 10 bases at J; junction bases unmatched: 6. The CDR3: CASSVEGAPAFF. DNA of the CDR3: TGTGCCAGCAGTGTTGAGGGGGCACCAGCTTTCTTT. Using reference TRBV2 and TRBJ1-1 for the parts outside the CDR3, the full variable domain is EPEVTQTPSHQVTQMGQEVILRCVPISNHLYFYWYRQILGQKVEFLVSFYNNEISEKSEIFDDQFSVERPDGSNFTLKIRSTKLEDSAMYFCASSVEGAPAFFGQGTRLTVV.

The table lists this clone with a few counts. The chain joins TRBV3-1 (or the pseudogene TRBV3-2) to TRBJ2-7; 10 bases map to TRBD2. Trimming cost V 4 bases and J 4 bases; bases outside gene matches: 7. This CDR3 is built from 15 residues. Germline loops: CDR1 LGHDT, CDR2 YNNKEL (reference sequence). CDR3 nucleotides: TGTGCCAGCAGCCCCCGGACTAGCGGAATTTACGAGCAGTACTTC. It specifies CASSPRTSGIYEQYF.

This chain uses TRBV5-8 with TRBJ2-3; D is uncertain. The ends were cut back, 4 bases at V and 0 bases at J, with 9 bases in the middle. Germline V CDR1 and CDR2: SGHTS, YDEGEE. CDR3 size: 14 residues. The CDR3 DNA reads as TGTGCCAGCAGCCCACGTACTAGCACAGATACGCAGTATTTT. Amino acid sequence: CASSPRTSTDTQYF.

The chain is built from TRBV5-1 and TRBJ1-2; TRBD1 might be the D (5 bases). CDR3 length: 13 amino acids. V lost 4 bases and J lost 3, with 10 bases in between. The V gene's germline CDR1 is SGHRS and CDR2 YFSETQ. For the CDR3, the DNA is TGCGCCAGCAGCCCCGCGGGGCACTATGGCTACACCTTC. Translated: CASSPAGHYGYTF. The variable domain in full, completed from reference TRBV5-1 and TRBJ1-2, reads KAGVTQTPRYLIKTRGQQVTLSCSPISGHRSVSWYQQTPGQGLQFLFEYFSETQRNKGNFPGRFSGRQFSNSRSEMNVSTLELGDSALYLCASSPAGHYGYTFGSGTRLTVV.

This rearrangement joins TRBV29-1 to TRBJ1-1; 12 bases fit TRBD1. CDR1 is SQVTM and CDR2 is ANQGSEA in the germline V gene. The CDR3 extends over 13 amino acids. After removal of 7 bases from V and 3 bases from J, the junction contained 3 bases not matched to a gene. The chain's CDR3 is CSGGQGADTEAFF. As DNA, the CDR3 is TGCAGCGGGGGACAGGGGGCAGACACTGAAGCTTTCTTT.

This rearrangement joins TRBV28 to TRBJ2-1; 13 bases are shared with TRBD2. The V segment lost 6 bases and the J segment 6 bases; nucleotides outside the gene matches: 8. CDR1 is MDHEN and CDR2 is SYDVKM in the germline V gene. The CDR3 is 16 amino acids. The DNA for the CDR3 is TGTGCCAGCAGCCCCACTAGCGGGGGGGCATTCAATGAGCAGTTCTTC. This codes for CASSPTSGGAFNEQFF.

This chain links TRBV19 with TRBJ2-5; maybe TRBD2 (7 bases). The CDR3 has 17 residues. Germline assignment: CDR1 LNHDA and CDR2 SQIVND (reference sequence). V lost 6 bases, J lost 4 bases, and 24 bases lay in between. The CDR3 reads CASSEGGNSPDLETQYF. CDR3 sequence (DNA): TGTGCCAGTAGCGAGGGGGGGAACAGCCCAGATTTAGAGACCCAGTACTTC.

This clone came up a few times. This rearrangement joins TRBV2 to TRBJ2-5, with 10 bases that match TRBD2. Germline V gene sequence: CDR1 SNHLY, CDR2 FYNNEI. J lost 4 bases, V lost 7 bases, and 6 bases had no gene match. The CDR3 is 14 amino acids. The CDR3 sequence is CASIGSGGRETQYF. CDR3 in DNA: TGTGCCAGCATAGGTAGCGGGGGGCGAGAGACCCAGTACTTC.

CDR3 loop: CAIRQGVDGNTIYF. The CDR3 DNA sequence: TGTGCCATCAGACAGGGGGTAGATGGAAACACCATATATTTT. The rearrangement uses TRBV10-3 and TRBJ1-3; TRBD1 matches 8 bases. V was clipped by 6 bases and J by 3 bases; unmatched bases: 4. CDR1 and CDR2 (germline): ENHRY, SYGVKD. The CDR3 covers 14 residues.

Only a few counts were recorded for this clone. The rearrangement links TRBV7-9 to TRBJ2-4; a possible D gene is TRBD1 (6 bases). CDR3 size: 17 residues. Germline CDR1 and CDR2: SEHNR and FQNEAQ (reference sequence). V lost 5 bases and J 1 base, leaving 18 bases between the germline ends. CDR3 sequence (DNA): TGTGCCAGCAGCCCCGCCCAGGCAGGGGCGGCCAAAAACATTCAGTACTTC. It encodes CASSPAQAGAAKNIQYF.

The CDR3 bases are TGTGCCAGCAGCTTAGCTGGGGGGACAGGGGACCACGAGCAGTACTTC. This encodes CASSLAGGTGDHEQYF. The rearrangement joins TRBV7-8 to TRBJ2-7; 10 bases agree with TRBD1. CDR3 length: 16 amino acids. J lost 5 bases, V lost 0 bases, and 7 bases had no gene match. Per germline, CDR1 SGHVS and CDR2 FQNEAQ.

The chain recombines TRBV19 with TRBJ2-1; a possible D gene is TRBD2 (6 bases). Trimming stripped 0 bases from V and 5 bases from J, with 17 bases between. Per germline, CDR1 LNHDA and CDR2 SQIVND (reference sequence). This CDR3 has 17 residues. CDR3 region: CASSIEARGTSHNEQFF. CDR3 nucleotides: TGTGCCAGTAGTATAGAGGCCCGCGGGACCTCTCACAATGAGCAGTTCTTC.

The chain employs TRBV28 and TRBJ1-5, with 11 positions matching TRBD1. CDR1 MDHEN and CDR2 SYDVKM come from the germline V gene. V lost 3 bases, J lost 2 bases, and 9 bases stayed unmatched. CDR3 length: 18 residues. CDR3 protein: CASSFPGQGAFGNQPQHF. In nucleotides, the CDR3 is TGTGCCAGCAGTTTCCCAGGACAGGGGGCCTTTGGCAATCAGCCCCAGCATTTT.

The chain recombines TRBV28 with TRBJ1-6; no reliable D call. The CDR3 contains 12 residues. Germline V gene data show CDR1 as MDHEN and CDR2 as SYDVKM. The V gene lost 6 bases and the J gene lost 9 bases, with 9 bases spanning the gap. The CDR3 sequence: CASRRAVSPLHF. The CDR3 coding sequence is TGTGCCAGCAGACGAGCCGTTTCACCCCTCCACTTT.

The chain links TRBV3-1 (or the pseudogene TRBV3-2) to TRBJ1-1; D uncertain. The CDR3 is made up of 13 amino acids. The V and J ends lost 0 bases and 7 bases respectively, with 9 bases between them. CDR1 and CDR2 from the germline V gene are LGHDT and YNNKEL (reference sequence). The DNA for the CDR3 is TGTGCCAGCAGCCAAGATCCGCTCAGTGAAGCTTTCTTT. Translating it yields CASSQDPLSEAFF.

The V gene is TRBV6-5, the J gene TRBJ1-3; TRBD1 might be the D (5 bases). CDR1 and CDR2 (germline): MNHEY, SVGAGI. CDR3 length equals 16 residues. The ends were cut back, 0 bases at V and 0 bases at J, with 9 bases in the middle. CDR3 coding DNA: TGTGCCAGCAGTTACTCGAGACAGCCCTCTGGAAACACCATATATTTT. This codes for CASSYSRQPSGNTIYF.